These 27 T cell receptor beta chains came from one sample sequenced in a study of blood T cell repertoires in COVID-19. Produced via immunoSEQ multiplex PCR; TCRdb's table is partial and in-frame only. Of some 220,000 clones in the sample, 80% to 85% were seen once. Material: peripheral blood. These receptors were obtained from a woman in her 30s who had recovered from COVID-19.

This chain links TRBV4-1 with TRBJ1-2; the D gene is possibly TRBD1 (6 bases). Trimming took 6 bases from V and 8 from J, leaving 22 bases between them. From germline, CDR1 is MGHRA and CDR2 YSYEKL. This CDR3 is 15 amino acids long. The CDR3 region has the DNA TGCGCCAGCAGTTTTGCCCGGGACACATTGGAGGGCTACACCTTC. Its protein product is CASSFARDTLEGYTF.

With respect to this clone: The sample has other DNA sequences that encode this CDR3 too. The CDR3 coding sequence is TGTGCCAGCAGTTTAAGGGGGAACACTGAAGCTTTCTTT. As protein: CASSLRGNTEAFF. This sequence joins TRBV27 and TRBJ1-1; TRBD1 is a possible D gene (5 bases). V was pared by 2 bases and J by 1 base, with 5 bases between. In germline, CDR1 is MNHEY, CDR2 SMNVEV (reference sequence). This CDR3 is 13 amino acids long.

The chain has TRBV5-4 and TRBJ1-6; 12 bases are shared with TRBD1. CDR3 size: 14 residues. The V gene's germline CDR1 is SGHNT and CDR2 YYREEE (reference sequence). J gave up 12 bases and V 5 bases, and 6 bases lay outside the gene matches. For the CDR3, the DNA is TGTGCCAGCAGTTCCGGGACAGGGGGCCTACCCCTCCACTTT. Translating it yields CASSSGTGGLPLHF.

The rearrangement joins TRBV7-2 to TRBJ2-2; 13 bases agree with TRBD2. J gave up 2 bases and V 5 bases, and 5 bases lay outside the gene matches. The CDR3 consists of 17 residues. The germline V gene encodes CDR1 SGHTA and CDR2 FQGNSA. This CDR3 is CASSGGLAGLNTGELFF. The CDR3 nucleotides read TGTGCCAGCAGCGGGGGACTAGCGGGGCTAAACACCGGGGAGCTGTTTTTT.

The genes are TRBV9 and TRBJ2-2, with D possibly matching TRBD1 (7 bases). The V end was cut by 0 bases, the J end by 6 bases, with 9 bases between. Per the germline V gene, CDR1 is SGDLS and CDR2 is YYNGEE. This CDR3 has 14 residues. CDR3 bases: TGTGCCAGCAGCGTAGCAGGGGGGTCCGGGGAGCTGTTTTTT. This codes for CASSVAGGSGELFF. The full variable domain, rest sourced from reference TRBV9 and TRBJ2-2, is DSGVTQTPKHLITATGQRVTLRCSPRSGDLSVYWYQQSLDQGLQFLIQYYNGEERAKGNILERFSAQQFPDLHSELNLSSLELGDSALYFCASSVAGGSGELFFGEGSRLTVL.

This clone was seen only once. DNA of the CDR3: TGTGCCTGGAGTGTAAAAGGGACAGCGAATGAAAAACTGTTTTTT. Protein sequence: CAWSVKGTANEKLFF. The chain uses TRBV30 and TRBJ1-4; 7 bases agree with TRBD1. V shed 0 bases and J 5 bases; nucleotides not matched to a gene: 6. CDR1 is GTSNPN, CDR2 SVGIG, per germline (reference sequence). This CDR3 contains 15 residues.

This chain joins TRBV19 and TRBJ1-5; perhaps TRBD1 as D (6 bases). Germline loops: CDR1 LNHDA, CDR2 SQIVND (reference sequence). The CDR3 is made up of 15 amino acids. The V end lost 2 bases, the J end lost 3 bases, and 11 bases lay between the germline ends. DNA for the CDR3: TGTGCCAGTAGTATACTCAGGGACAACAATCAGCCCCAGCATTTT. Translating gives CASSILRDNNQPQHF.

The rearrangement links TRBV24-1 to TRBJ1-1, with D possibly matching TRBD1 (6 bases). Germline loops: CDR1 KGHDR, CDR2 SFDVKD. Between the trimmed V and J ends, which lost 10 bases and 4 bases, there was a span of 21 bases. CDR3 size: 15 residues. The CDR3 nucleotides are TGTGCCACGCGATCGGGCCAGGGGTCGGGCACTGAAGCTTTCTTT. Translation: CATRSGQGSGTEAFF.

The gene calls are TRBV2 and TRBJ2-4; 12 bases match TRBD1. CDR3 length: 18 residues. V lost 6 bases and J lost 0; bases outside the gene matches: 9. The V gene's germline CDR1 is SNHLY and CDR2 FYNNEI. CDR3 region: CASSGDRGQPLAKNIQYF. The CDR3, as DNA: TGTGCCAGCAGCGGGGACAGGGGGCAACCACTAGCCAAAAACATTCAGTACTTC.

The rearrangement uses TRBV27 and TRBJ2-1, with D unclear. Germline V gene data show CDR1 as MNHEY and CDR2 as SMNVEV (reference sequence). V was clipped by 5 bases and J by 9 bases, with 14 bases between them. This CDR3 contains 13 residues. CDR3 sequence reads: CASSPTTVAEQFF. DNA of the CDR3: TGTGCCAGCAGTCCGACGACTGTGGCTGAGCAGTTCTTC.

The V and J genes are TRBV27 and TRBJ1-2; TRBD1 agrees at 7 bases. Trimming at V came to 6 bases and at J to 8 bases, leaving 12 bases not matched to a gene. The CDR3 consists of 14 residues. Germline lookup yields CDR1 MNHEY and CDR2 SMNVEV (reference sequence). This chain's CDR3 is CASRTTGERQGYTF. In DNA, the CDR3 is TGTGCCAGCAGGACCACAGGGGAGCGACAAGGCTACACCTTC.

The chain uses TRBV16 and TRBJ2-3; 10 bases are a match to TRBD2. This CDR3 comprises 20 residues. The V gene's germline CDR1 is KGHSY and CDR2 FQNENV. V was clipped by 0 bases and J by 1 base; unmatched bases: 13. The CDR3 sequence is CASSQSLPSGSFRRTDTQYF. DNA of the CDR3: TGTGCCAGCAGCCAATCCCTCCCTAGCGGGAGTTTCCGCCGCACAGATACGCAGTATTTT.

This chain joins TRBV7-6 and TRBJ1-5, with a tentative D call TRBD1 (5 bases). The CDR3 extends over 15 amino acids. Germline V lookup: CDR1 SGHVS, CDR2 FNYEAQ. V lost 4 bases and J 4 bases, leaving 14 bases between the germline ends. CDR3 nucleotides: TGTGCCAGCAGCTCGGTCGGGGGAGGAAATCAGCCCCAGCATTTT. Protein: CASSSVGGGNQPQHF. The variable domain in full, completed from reference TRBV7-6 and TRBJ1-5, reads GAGVSQSPRYKVTKRGQDVALRCDPISGHVSLYWYRQALGQGPEFLTYFNYEAQQDKSGLPNDRFSAERPEGSISTLTIQRTEQRDSAMYRCASSSVGGGNQPQHFGDGTRLSIL.

The V gene is TRBV7-8, the J gene TRBJ2-7; D perhaps matches TRBD2 (6 bases). Germline-derived CDR1 and CDR2 are SGHVS and FQNEAQ. V lost 5 bases to trimming and J lost 7 bases, with 27 bases between them. The CDR3 contains 17 residues. The CDR3 here is CASSRSGTLADLREQYF. The CDR3 coding sequence is TGTGCCAGCAGCCGTTCGGGAACTTTAGCGGACTTACGGGAGCAGTACTTC.

The chain recombines TRBV7-3 with TRBJ2-1; TRBD2 agrees at 7 bases. The CDR3 consists of 15 residues. Germline CDR1 and CDR2: SGHTA and FQGTGA. V lost 0 bases to trimming and J lost 4 bases; unmatched junction nucleotides: 3. CDR3: CASSLTWEGYNEQFF. CDR3 nucleotides: TGTGCCAGCAGCTTAACGTGGGAGGGATACAATGAGCAGTTCTTC.

The V gene is TRBV10-3, the J gene TRBJ1-2, with 8 bases that match TRBD1. Unmatched junction bases numbered 4, after V lost 6 bases and J lost 4 bases. Germline V gene data show CDR1 as ENHRY and CDR2 as SYGVKD. This CDR3 spans 13 amino acids. CDR3 coding DNA: TGTGCCATCAGAGGACAGGGCGGCTATGGCTACACCTTC. It yields the protein CAIRGQGGYGYTF.

The rearrangement links TRBV4-2 to TRBJ1-2, with 7 bases identical to TRBD1. CDR1 LGHNA and CDR2 YNFKEQ come from the germline V gene. CDR3 length: 17 residues. J gave up 2 bases and V 1 base, and 10 bases lay outside the gene matches. The CDR3 loop reads CASSQAGRDRGNYGYTF. DNA of the CDR3: TGTGCCAGCAGCCAAGCTGGTCGGGACAGAGGCAACTATGGCTACACCTTC.

The CDR3 protein is CASSPGDIPNSPLHF. CDR3 sequence (DNA): TGTGCCAGCAGCCCTGGGGACATTCCGAATTCACCCCTCCACTTT. The chain links TRBV3-1 (or the pseudogene TRBV3-2) to TRBJ1-6; TRBD1 might be the D (6 bases). The CDR3 extends over 15 amino acids. CDR1 and CDR2 from the germline V gene are LGHDT and YNNKEL (reference sequence). V was pared by 4 bases and J by 7 bases, with 14 bases between.

The chain links TRBV18 to TRBJ1-6, with TRBD1 matching over 10 bases. The junction had 8 bases not matched to a gene; V was cut back by 4 bases and J by 8 bases. Germline values: CDR1 KGHSH, CDR2 LQKENI. CDR3 size: 16 residues. The CDR3 loop reads CASSRGTGAGDSPLHF. The CDR3 nucleotides read TGTGCCAGCTCACGTGGGACAGGGGCAGGTGATTCACCCCTCCACTTT. The full variable domain, rest sourced from reference TRBV18 and TRBJ1-6, is NAGVMQNPRHLVRRRGQEARLRCSPMKGHSHVYWYRQLPEEGLKFMVYLQKENIIDESGMPKERFSAEFPKEGPSILRIQQVVRGDSAAYFCASSRGTGAGDSPLHFGNGTRLTVT.

The V gene is TRBV9, the J gene TRBJ2-1; 7 bases fit TRBD2. This CDR3 is 16 amino acids long. J gave up 0 bases and V 4 bases, and 7 bases lay outside the gene matches. Germline V CDR1 and CDR2: SGDLS, YYNGEE. The chain's CDR3 is CASSSTGGFSYNEQFF. The DNA for the CDR3 is TGTGCCAGCAGCTCCACCGGGGGGTTCTCCTACAATGAGCAGTTCTTC.

V is TRBV2 and J is TRBJ1-1; tentative D call: TRBD1 (5 bases). Germline lookup yields CDR1 SNHLY and CDR2 FYNNEI. The CDR3 is made up of 14 amino acids. V lost 5 bases, J lost 7 bases, and 17 bases lay in between. The CDR3 coding sequence is TGTGCCAGCAGTACTGAAACAGGTGCCGATGAAGCTTTCTTT. Translation gives CASSTETGADEAFF.

The V gene is TRBV6-1, the J gene TRBJ2-1, with a possible D match to TRBD2 (6 bases). CDR3 length equals 15 residues. The V gene's germline CDR1 is MNHNS and CDR2 SASEGT. The V gene lost 3 bases and the J gene lost 7 bases, with 16 bases spanning the gap. CDR3 bases: TGTGCCAGCAGTGATGGGCGGGATGGGCAGAATGAGCAGTTCTTC. Amino acid sequence: CASSDGRDGQNEQFF.

This chain connects TRBV19 to TRBJ2-1; D is ambiguous. The CDR3 length is 15 residues. The ends were cut back, 7 bases at V and 1 base at J, with 14 bases in the middle. The germline CDR1 and CDR2 sequences are LNHDA and SQIVND (reference sequence). For the CDR3, the DNA is TGTGCCAGTATAGAGAGATCCGGGTCCTACAATGAGCAGTTCTTC. This encodes CASIERSGSYNEQFF.

This sequence joins TRBV7-7 and TRBJ2-1; D is undetermined. The CDR3 length is 13 residues. Deletions cut 10 bases from V and 5 bases from J, with 15 bases between. Germline CDR1 SSHAT, CDR2 FNYEAQ (reference sequence). The CDR3 DNA is TGTGCCACCTCAACCGAGCGCAACAATGAGCAGTTCTTC. It codes for CATSTERNNEQFF.

The chain carries TRBV19 and TRBJ2-1; weak D call: TRBD1 (5 bases). V lost 5 bases to trimming and J lost 0 bases, with 14 bases between them. The CDR3 loop spans 16 amino acids. Germline V gene lookup returns CDR1 LNHDA and CDR2 SQIVND (reference sequence). In DNA, the CDR3 is TGTGCCAGTAGTCCAATGGCAGGGTTCTCCTACAATGAGCAGTTCTTC. Translation gives CASSPMAGFSYNEQFF.

The V call is TRBV30, the J call TRBJ1-4; a weak D match, TRBD1 (5 bases). V was pared by 2 bases and J by 5 bases, with 15 bases between. The CDR3 consists of 15 residues. Germline values: CDR1 GTSNPN, CDR2 SVGIG (reference sequence). CDR3 sequence: CAWSISKGLNEKLFF. The CDR3 DNA sequence: TGTGCCTGGAGTATATCGAAGGGGCTGAATGAAAAACTGTTTTTT.

This clone was seen a handful of times. This chain connects TRBV5-1 to TRBJ2-7, with 9 positions matching TRBD1. The CDR3 has 17 amino acids. The trim removed 4 bases at V and 0 bases at J, leaving 11 bases unmatched. CDR1 and CDR2 (germline): SGHRS, YFSETQ. DNA for the CDR3: TGCGCCAGCAGCCGGGGACAGGGAGGAAGCCTCTCCTACGAGCAGTACTTC. The encoded protein is CASSRGQGGSLSYEQYF.